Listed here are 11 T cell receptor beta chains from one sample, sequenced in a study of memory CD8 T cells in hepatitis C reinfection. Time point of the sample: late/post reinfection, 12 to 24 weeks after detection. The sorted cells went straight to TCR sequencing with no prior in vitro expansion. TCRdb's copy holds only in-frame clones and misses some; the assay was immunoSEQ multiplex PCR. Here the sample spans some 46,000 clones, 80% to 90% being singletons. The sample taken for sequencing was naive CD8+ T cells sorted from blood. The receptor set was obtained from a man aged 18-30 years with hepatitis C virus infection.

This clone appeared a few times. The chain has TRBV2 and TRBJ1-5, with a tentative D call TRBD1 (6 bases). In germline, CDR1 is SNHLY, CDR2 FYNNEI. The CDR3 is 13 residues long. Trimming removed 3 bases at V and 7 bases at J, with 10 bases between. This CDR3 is CASSEGAGQPQHF. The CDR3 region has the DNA TGTGCCAGCAGTGAGGGGGCCGGACAGCCCCAGCATTTT.

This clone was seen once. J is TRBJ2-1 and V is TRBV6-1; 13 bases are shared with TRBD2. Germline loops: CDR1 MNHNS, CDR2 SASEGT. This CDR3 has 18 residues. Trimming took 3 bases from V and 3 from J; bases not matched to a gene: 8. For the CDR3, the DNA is TGTGCCAGCAGTGACCCGGGACTAGCGGGAAACGGCTACAATGAGCAGTTCTTC. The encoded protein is CASSDPGLAGNGYNEQFF.

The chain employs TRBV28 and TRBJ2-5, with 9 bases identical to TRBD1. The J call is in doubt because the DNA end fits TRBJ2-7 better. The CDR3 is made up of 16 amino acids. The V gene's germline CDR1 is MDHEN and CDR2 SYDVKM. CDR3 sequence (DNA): TGTGCCAGCAGTTTACCTCCGGGACAGGGCTCCTACGAGCAGTACTTC. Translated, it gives CASSLPPGQGSYEQYF.

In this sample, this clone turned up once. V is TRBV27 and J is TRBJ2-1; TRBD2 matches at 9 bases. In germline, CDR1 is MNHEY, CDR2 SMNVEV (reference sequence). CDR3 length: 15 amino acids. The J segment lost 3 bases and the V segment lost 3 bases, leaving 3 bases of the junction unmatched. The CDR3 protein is CASSFGLANYNEQFF. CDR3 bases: TGTGCCAGCAGTTTTGGACTAGCGAACTACAATGAGCAGTTCTTC.

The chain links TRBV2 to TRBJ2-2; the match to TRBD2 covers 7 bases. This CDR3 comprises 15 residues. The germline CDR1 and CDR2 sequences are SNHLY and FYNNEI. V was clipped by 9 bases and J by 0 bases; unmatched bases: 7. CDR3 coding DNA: TGTGCCAGTTTCCCGGGACTAACGAACACCGGGGAGCTGTTTTTT. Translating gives CASFPGLTNTGELFF.

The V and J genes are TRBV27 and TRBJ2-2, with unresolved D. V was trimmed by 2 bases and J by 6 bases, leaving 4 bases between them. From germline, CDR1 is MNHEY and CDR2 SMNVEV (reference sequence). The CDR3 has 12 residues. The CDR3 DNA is TGTGCCAGCAGTTTAATCTCCGGGGAGCTGTTTTTT. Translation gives CASSLISGELFF.

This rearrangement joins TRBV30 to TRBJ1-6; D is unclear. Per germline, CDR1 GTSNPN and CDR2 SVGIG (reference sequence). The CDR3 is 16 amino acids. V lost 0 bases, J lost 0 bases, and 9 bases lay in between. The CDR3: CAWSVGASSYNSPLHF. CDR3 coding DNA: TGTGCCTGGAGTGTAGGAGCAAGCTCCTATAATTCACCCCTCCACTTT.

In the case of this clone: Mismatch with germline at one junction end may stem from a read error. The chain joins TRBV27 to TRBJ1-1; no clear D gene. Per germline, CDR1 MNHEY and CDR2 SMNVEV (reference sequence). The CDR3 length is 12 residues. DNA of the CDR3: TGTGCCAGCGGTTTTGTCGGCACTGAAGCTTTCTTT. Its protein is CASGFVGTEAFF.

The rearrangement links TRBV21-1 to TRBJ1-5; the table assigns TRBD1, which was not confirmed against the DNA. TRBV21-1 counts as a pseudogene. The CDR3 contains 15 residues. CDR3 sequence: CATTQGIDSNQPQHF. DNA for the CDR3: TGTGCCACCACTCAGGGAATAGATAGCAATCAGCCCCAGCATTTT.

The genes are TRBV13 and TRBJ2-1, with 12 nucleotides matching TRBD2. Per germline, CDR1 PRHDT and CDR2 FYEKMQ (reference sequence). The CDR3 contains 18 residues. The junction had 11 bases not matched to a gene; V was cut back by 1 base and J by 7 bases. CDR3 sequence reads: CASSLALLAGGPENEQFF. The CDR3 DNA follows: TGTGCCAGCAGCTTAGCCCTCCTAGCGGGGGGGCCGGAGAATGAGCAGTTCTTC.

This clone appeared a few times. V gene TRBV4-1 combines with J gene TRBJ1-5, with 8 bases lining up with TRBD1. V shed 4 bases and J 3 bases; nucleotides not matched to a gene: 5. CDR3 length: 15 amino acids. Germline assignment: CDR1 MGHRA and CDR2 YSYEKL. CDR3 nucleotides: TGCGCCAGCAGCCCCGGGACAGGAAACAATCAGCCCCAGCATTTT. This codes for CASSPGTGNNQPQHF.